One T cell receptor (beta chain) is described in this entry. This sample was included in a study of blood T cell repertoires in COVID-19. V was clipped by 4 bases and J by 11 bases, with 12 bases between them. The CDR3 consists of 11 residues. CDR1 SGHDT and CDR2 YYEEEE come from the germline V gene. Profiling relied on immunoSEQ multiplex PCR, and the TCRdb table lists in-frame clones only, not all of them. The sample lists 300,000 to 400,000 clones, approximately 89% occurring once. This receptor was obtained from a woman aged 60-75 years with COVID-19, enrolled during active disease. The chain carries TRBV5-6 and TRBJ1-1; D gene uncertain. Material for sequencing was peripheral blood. The CDR3 protein is CASSVGSNAFF. DNA of the CDR3: TGTGCCAGCAGCGTCGGGAGTAATGCTTTCTTT.